This TCR beta chain comes out of a study of OX40 agonist ivuxolimab in advanced cancers. Study as a whole: Patients received intravenous ivuxolimab every 2 weeks at 0.01 to 10 mg/kg.

Remarks on this clone: Its matching antigen is unknown.

Study-level findings and limits: Partial responders receiving 0.1-3.0 mg/kg showed among the lowest clonal expansion. Blood T cells, both CD4+ and CD8+, expanded clonally by week 6 at 0.1 to 3.0 mg/kg.

The assay was immunoSEQ multiplex PCR, and TCRdb's table has in-frame clones only and misses some. The repertoire includes about 69,000 clones, 80% to 95% of them detected once, and less than 6% sits in the top ten. The sample here was CD4+ or CD8+ T cells sorted from blood, taken in a trial of the OX40 agonist ivuxolimab. The TCR was taken from an adult with an advanced solid tumor such as melanoma, head and neck, liver or kidney cancer.

The CDR3 sequence is CASRETGLGTEAFF. The CDR3 region has the DNA TGTGCCAGCAGGGAAACAGGGTTGGGGACTGAAGCTTTCTTT. The chain has TRBV28 and TRBJ1-1, with D possibly TRBD1 on 6 matching bases. V lost 6 bases to trimming and J lost 5 bases, with 16 bases between them. Germline CDR1 and CDR2: MDHEN and SYDVKM. The CDR3 is 14 residues long. Using reference TRBV28 and TRBJ1-1 for the parts outside the CDR3, the full variable domain is DVKVTQSSRYLVKRTGEKVFLECVQDMDHENMFWYRQDPGLGLRLIYFSYDVKMKEKGDIPEGYSVSREKKERFSLILESASTNQTSMYLCASRETGLGTEAFFGQGTRLTVV.